This entry is about one T cell receptor (beta chain). Its antigen remains unidentified. The data were obtained in a study of T cell responses to AZD1222 COVID-19 vaccine. General observations from the study: Of spike-specific TCRs, nearly half reportedly target regions left unmutated in variants. Most donors were white British, females outnumbered males, and clonal diversity was possibly underestimated. Two AZD1222 doses significantly raised spike-specific TCR breadth and depth over controls.

TCRdb keeps only in-frame clones here, not all; method: immunoSEQ multiplex PCR. The table has about 260,000 clones, 85% to 95% seen once. V dropped 4 bases and J dropped 6 bases, with 18 bases sitting between them. The CDR3 length is 15 residues. CDR1 LGHDT and CDR2 YNNKEL come from the germline V gene (reference sequence). The TCR originated in an adult in good health. Sequences were derived from peripheral blood, sampled on day 0 of AZD1222 vaccination. V is TRBV3-1 (or the pseudogene TRBV3-2) and J is TRBJ1-1, with unresolved D. CDR3 sequence: CASSRGFGSRAEAFF. The DNA for the CDR3 is TGTGCCAGCAGCCGAGGTTTTGGTTCGCGGGCTGAAGCTTTCTTT.